This T cell receptor beta chain was captured in a study of blood T cell repertoires in COVID-19. The overall study: PBMCs, B-cell-depleted T cells, or T cells were the source of the cDNA or gDNA that made up the material.

The germline CDR1 and CDR2 sequences are SGHAT and FQNNGV. This CDR3 comprises 17 residues. Trimming took off 1 base at V and 4 bases at J, with 19 bases between the two ends. Using immunoSEQ multiplex PCR, the repertoire was profiled, and TCRdb retains in-frame clones only, with some absent. Among 250,000 to 300,000 clones listed, roughly 88% were seen once. This clone was seen a single time. The rearrangement joins TRBV11-2 to TRBJ2-5, with D possibly matching TRBD2 (6 bases). The clonotype comes from a woman in her 30s who had recovered from COVID-19. The material sequenced was PBMCs or T cells enriched from blood (not recorded which). The CDR3 is CASSLGGIGGVGETQYF. CDR3 nucleotide sequence: TGTGCCAGCAGCTTAGGAGGTATTGGCGGGGTCGGAGAGACCCAGTACTTC. The entire variable domain, with the rest obtained from reference TRBV11-2 and TRBJ2-5, is as follows: EAGVAQSPRYKIIEKRQSVAFWCNPISGHATLYWYQQILGQGPKLLIQFQNNGVVDDSQLPKDRFSAERLKGVDSTLKIQPAKLEDSAVYLCASSLGGIGGVGETQYFGPGTRLLVL.